The rows below give T cell receptor beta chains drawn from one sample of a study of shared clonotypes between healthy human individuals. TCRdb's copy holds only in-frame clones and misses some; the assay was immunoSEQ multiplex PCR. The sample consists of about 490,000 clones, roughly 80% of them appearing once. Sequenced: PBMCs. These receptors were collected from a woman aged 40 to 55 in good health. Some clones in this sample may be carry-over from other donors' samples. Both conserved end residues are part of each CDR3. Each record gives: V gene, CDR3 length, J gene, CDR3 protein.

TRBV5-1,15,TRBJ1-4,CASSLDAIANEKLFF
TRBV28,13,TRBJ2-7,CASSLTFSYEQYF
TRBV7-2,15,TRBJ2-5,CASSLGGRARETQYF
TRBV28,15,TRBJ1-1,CASSLWGAGGTEAFF
TRBV2,18,TRBJ1-1,CASSETPWTGRTNTEAFF
TRBV7-7,13,TRBJ2-3,CASSFQIADTQYF
TRBV5-1,15,TRBJ2-5,CASSFILGHQETQYF
TRBV5-1,15,TRBJ2-1,CASSRGTSGMDEQFF
TRBV5-1,14,TRBJ1-3,CASSLDGAGNTIYF
TRBV7-2,16,TRBJ2-1,CASSYAGGNSRNEQFF
TRBV30,13,TRBJ1-1,CACSRGGNTEAFF
TRBV7-2,14,TRBJ2-7,CASSLGGGRGEQYF
TRBV18,14,TRBJ2-3,CASSLYRDTDTQYF
TRBV2,13,TRBJ1-5,CASSPLVLQPQHF
TRBV11-1,15,TRBJ2-7,CASSSRDRGGYEQYF
TRBV9,15,TRBJ1-4,CASSVVGTENEKLFF
TRBV4-3,13,TRBJ1-1,CASSQDLRGLAFF
TRBV4-2,15,TRBJ1-1,CASSQGTGGWTEAFF
TRBV29-1,13,TRBJ1-1,CSVRTVLNTEAFF
TRBV18,14,TRBJ1-2,CASSPPGRGHGYTF
TRBV4-1,14,TRBJ2-7,CASSQGFKSDEQYF
TRBV7-9,15,TRBJ1-4,CASSQSKGSNEKLFF
TRBV2,12,TRBJ1-2,CASSQGAGGYTF
TRBV14,14,TRBJ1-4,CASSHRGGNEKLFF
TRBV6-6,15,TRBJ2-5,CASSYREGGQETQYF
TRBV6-5,12,TRBJ1-4,CASNGGDEKLFF
TRBV10-2,11,TRBJ2-7,CASGMAHEQYF
TRBV21-1,14,TRBJ2-1,CASGPKGNHNEQFF
TRBV5-1,13,TRBJ2-5,CASSAQGDETQYF
TRBV28,14,TRBJ2-7,CASSTTGIVYEQYF
TRBV25-1,11,TRBJ2-3,CASGLSDTQYF
TRBV28,15,TRBJ2-7,CASSKSRGLIYEQYF
TRBV2,15,TRBJ2-7,CASSESYRALYEQYF
TRBV7-6,15,TRBJ2-5,CASSPWTSGMETQYF
TRBV4-3,16,TRBJ1-1,CASSQAPDRAYTEAFF
TRBV18,16,TRBJ2-1,CASSPALAGGSNEQFF
TRBV30,17,TRBJ1-2,CAWRLPGQGSLSYGYTF
TRBV2,11,TRBJ2-5,CARRKGETQYF
TRBV7-2,15,TRBJ1-3,CASSAQTYSGNTIYF
TRBV18,15,TRBJ2-7,CASSPSGRSSYEQYF
TRBV5-4,16,TRBJ1-2,CASSLGGTGVNYGYTF
TRBV9,14,TRBJ1-4,CASSVAGANEKLFF